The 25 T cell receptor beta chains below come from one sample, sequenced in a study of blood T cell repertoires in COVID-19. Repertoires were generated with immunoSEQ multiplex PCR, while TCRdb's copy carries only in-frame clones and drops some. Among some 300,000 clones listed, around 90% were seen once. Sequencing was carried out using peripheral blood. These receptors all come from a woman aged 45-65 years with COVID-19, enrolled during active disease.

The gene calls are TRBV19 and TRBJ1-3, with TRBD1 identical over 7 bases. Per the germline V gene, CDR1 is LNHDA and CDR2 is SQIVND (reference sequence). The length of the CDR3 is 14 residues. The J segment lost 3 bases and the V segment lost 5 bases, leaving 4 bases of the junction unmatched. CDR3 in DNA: TGTGCCAGTAGTGATACAGGGGATGGAAACACCATATATTTT. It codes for CASSDTGDGNTIYF.

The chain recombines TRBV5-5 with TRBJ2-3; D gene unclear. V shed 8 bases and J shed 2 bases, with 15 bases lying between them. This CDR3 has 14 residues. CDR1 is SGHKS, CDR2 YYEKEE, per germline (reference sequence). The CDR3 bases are TGTGCCAGTTGCAACAGTTGGGTCACAGATACGCAGTATTTT. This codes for CASCNSWVTDTQYF.

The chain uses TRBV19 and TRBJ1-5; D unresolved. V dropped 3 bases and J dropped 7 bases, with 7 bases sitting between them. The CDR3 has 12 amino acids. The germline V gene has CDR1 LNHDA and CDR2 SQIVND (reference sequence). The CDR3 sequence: CASSMRAQPQHF. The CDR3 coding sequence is TGTGCCAGTAGTATGCGAGCGCAGCCCCAGCATTTT.

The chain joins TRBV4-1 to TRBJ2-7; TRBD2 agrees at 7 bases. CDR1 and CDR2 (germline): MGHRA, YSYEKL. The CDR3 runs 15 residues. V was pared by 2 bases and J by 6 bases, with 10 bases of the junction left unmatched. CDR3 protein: CASSQSSAGRGEQYF. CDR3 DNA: TGCGCCAGCAGCCAAAGTTCAGCGGGGAGGGGCGAGCAGTACTTC.

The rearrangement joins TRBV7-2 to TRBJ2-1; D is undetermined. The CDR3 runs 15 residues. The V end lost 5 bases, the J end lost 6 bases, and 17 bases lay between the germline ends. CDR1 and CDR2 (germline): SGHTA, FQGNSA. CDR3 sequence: CASSPLGYGPNEQFF. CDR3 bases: TGTGCCAGCAGCCCCCTCGGGTACGGCCCCAATGAGCAGTTCTTC.

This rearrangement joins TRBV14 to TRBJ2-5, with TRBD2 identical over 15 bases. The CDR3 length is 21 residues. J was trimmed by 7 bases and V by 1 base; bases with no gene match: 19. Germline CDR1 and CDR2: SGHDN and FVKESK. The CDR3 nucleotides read TGTGCCAGCAGCCAAGTTGGGGCCGGGACTAGCGGGAGGCCCTCGGCTGGGACCCAGTACTTC. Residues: CASSQVGAGTSGRPSAGTQYF.

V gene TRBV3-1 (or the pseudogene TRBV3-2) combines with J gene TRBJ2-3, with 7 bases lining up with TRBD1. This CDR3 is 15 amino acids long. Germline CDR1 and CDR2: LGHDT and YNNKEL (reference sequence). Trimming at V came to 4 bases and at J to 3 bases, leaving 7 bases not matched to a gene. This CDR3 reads CASSLRTGGTDTQYF. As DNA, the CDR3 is TGTGCCAGCAGCCTGCGGACAGGAGGAACAGATACGCAGTATTTT.

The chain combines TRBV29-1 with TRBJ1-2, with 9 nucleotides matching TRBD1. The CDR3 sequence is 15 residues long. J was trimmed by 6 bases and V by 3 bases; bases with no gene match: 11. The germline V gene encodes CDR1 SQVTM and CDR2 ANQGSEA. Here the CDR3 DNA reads TGCAGCGTTGAGGATATAGACAGGGGGATTGATGGCTACACCTTC. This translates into CSVEDIDRGIDGYTF. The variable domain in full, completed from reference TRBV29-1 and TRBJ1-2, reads SAVISQKPSRDICQRGTSLTIQCQVDSQVTMMFWYRQQPGQSLTLIATANQGSEATYESGFVIDKFPISRPNLTFSTLTVSNMSPEDSSIYLCSVEDIDRGIDGYTFGSGTRLTVV.

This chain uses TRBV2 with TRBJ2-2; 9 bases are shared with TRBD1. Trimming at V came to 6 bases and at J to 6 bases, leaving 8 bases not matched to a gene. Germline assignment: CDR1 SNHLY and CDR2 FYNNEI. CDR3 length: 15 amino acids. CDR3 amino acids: CASRRGQGKAGELFF. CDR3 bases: TGTGCCAGCAGACGGGGACAGGGAAAGGCCGGGGAGCTGTTTTTT.

The CDR3 loop is CASTRTSGDYEQYF. In DNA, the CDR3 is TGTGCCAGCACCCGGACTAGCGGGGACTACGAGCAGTACTTC. The chain carries TRBV6-6 and TRBJ2-7, with 12 bases matching TRBD2. V was clipped by 7 bases and J by 3 bases; unmatched bases: 4. Germline V gene data show CDR1 as MNHNY and CDR2 as SVGAGI (reference sequence). The CDR3 loop spans 14 amino acids.

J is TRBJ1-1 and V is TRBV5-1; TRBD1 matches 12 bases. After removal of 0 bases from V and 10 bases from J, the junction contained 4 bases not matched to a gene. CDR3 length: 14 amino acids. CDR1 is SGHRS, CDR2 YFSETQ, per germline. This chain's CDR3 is CASSLVRDRGLAFF. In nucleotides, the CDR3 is TGCGCCAGCAGCTTGGTAAGGGACAGGGGGCTAGCTTTCTTT.

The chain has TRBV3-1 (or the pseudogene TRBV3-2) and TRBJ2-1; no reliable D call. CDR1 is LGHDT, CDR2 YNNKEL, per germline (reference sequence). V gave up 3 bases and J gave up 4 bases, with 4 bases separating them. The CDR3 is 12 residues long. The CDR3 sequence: CASSHSYNEQFF. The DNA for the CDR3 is TGTGCCAGCAGCCATTCTTACAATGAGCAGTTCTTC.

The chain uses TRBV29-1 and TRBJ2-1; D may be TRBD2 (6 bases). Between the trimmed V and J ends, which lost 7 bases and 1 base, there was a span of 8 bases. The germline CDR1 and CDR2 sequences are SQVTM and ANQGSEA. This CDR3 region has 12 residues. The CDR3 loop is CSGRDSYNEQFF. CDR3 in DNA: TGCAGCGGGCGGGATTCCTACAATGAGCAGTTCTTC.

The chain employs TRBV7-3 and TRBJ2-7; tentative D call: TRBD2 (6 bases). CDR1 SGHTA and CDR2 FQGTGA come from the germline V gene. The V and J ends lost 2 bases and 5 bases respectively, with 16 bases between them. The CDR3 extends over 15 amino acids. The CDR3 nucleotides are TGTGCCAGCAGCTTACTCCCGACTAGTTATAACGAGCAGTACTTC. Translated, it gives CASSLLPTSYNEQYF.

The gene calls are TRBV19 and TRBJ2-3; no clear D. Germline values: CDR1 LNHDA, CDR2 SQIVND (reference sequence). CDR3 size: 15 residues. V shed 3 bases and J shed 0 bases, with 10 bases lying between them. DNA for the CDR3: TGTGCCAGTAGTATGATGGCGGCTAGCACAGATACGCAGTATTTT. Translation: CASSMMAASTDTQYF. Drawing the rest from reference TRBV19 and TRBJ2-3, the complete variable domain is DGGITQSPKYLFRKEGQNVTLSCEQNLNHDAMYWYRQDPGQGLRLIYYSQIVNDFQKGDIAEGYSVSREKKESFPLTVTSAQKNPTAFYLCASSMMAASTDTQYFGPGTRLTVL.

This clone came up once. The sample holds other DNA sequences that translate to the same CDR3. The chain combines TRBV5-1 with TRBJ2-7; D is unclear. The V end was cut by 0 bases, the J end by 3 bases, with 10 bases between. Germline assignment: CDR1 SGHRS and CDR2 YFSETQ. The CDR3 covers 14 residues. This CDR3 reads CASSLEAVSYEQYF. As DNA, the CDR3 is TGCGCCAGCAGCTTGGAAGCCGTTAGCTACGAGCAGTACTTC.

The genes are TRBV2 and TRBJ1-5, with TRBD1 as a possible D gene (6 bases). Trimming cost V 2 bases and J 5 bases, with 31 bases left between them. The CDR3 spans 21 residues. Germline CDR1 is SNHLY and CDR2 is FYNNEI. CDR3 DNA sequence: TGTGCCAGCAGTGAATTATTTACAGGGCCGAAGGGTTGGGGTTCCGATCAGCCCCAGCATTTT. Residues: CASSELFTGPKGWGSDQPQHF. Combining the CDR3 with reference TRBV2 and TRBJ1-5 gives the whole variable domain EPEVTQTPSHQVTQMGQEVILRCVPISNHLYFYWYRQILGQKVEFLVSFYNNEISEKSEIFDDQFSVERPDGSNFTLKIRSTKLEDSAMYFCASSELFTGPKGWGSDQPQHFGDGTRLSIL.

The CDR3 region is CATKGLAGGRSYNEQFF. The CDR3 DNA reads as TGTGCCACCAAGGGACTAGCGGGAGGGAGGTCCTACAATGAGCAGTTCTTC. The chain joins TRBV19 to TRBJ2-1, with 16 bases identical to TRBD2. This CDR3 has 17 residues. V lost 10 bases, J lost 1 base, and 7 bases stayed unmatched. Germline-derived CDR1 and CDR2 are LNHDA and SQIVND (reference sequence). Together with reference TRBV19 and TRBJ2-1, the CDR3 gives the full variable domain: DGGITQSPKYLFRKEGQNVTLSCEQNLNHDAMYWYRQDPGQGLRLIYYSQIVNDFQKGDIAEGYSVSREKKESFPLTVTSAQKNPTAFYLCATKGLAGGRSYNEQFFGPGTRLTVL.

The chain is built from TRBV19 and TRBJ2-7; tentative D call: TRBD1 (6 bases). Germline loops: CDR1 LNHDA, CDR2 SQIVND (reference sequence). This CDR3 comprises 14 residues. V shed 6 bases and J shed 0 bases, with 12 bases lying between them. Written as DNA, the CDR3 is TGTGCCAGTAGGCTCTACAGGGACTCCTACGAGCAGTACTTC. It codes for CASRLYRDSYEQYF.

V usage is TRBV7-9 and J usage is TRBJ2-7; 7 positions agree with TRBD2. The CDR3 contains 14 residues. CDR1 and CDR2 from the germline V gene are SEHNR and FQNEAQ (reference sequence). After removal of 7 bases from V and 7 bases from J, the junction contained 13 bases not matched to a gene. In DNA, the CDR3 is TGTGCCAGCATGGGCGGGAATGAGCGGGGTGAGCAGTACTTC. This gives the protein CASMGGNERGEQYF.

The DNA of the CDR3 is TGTGCCTGGAGTGTAGGGACAGGGAAGACCCGCTCTGGGGCCAACGTCCTGACTTTC. Encoded protein: CAWSVGTGKTRSGANVLTF. V gene TRBV30 combines with J gene TRBJ2-6; TRBD1 agrees at 9 bases. The CDR3 runs 19 residues. V gave up 0 bases and J gave up 0 bases; unmatched junction bases: 9. Looked up from germline, CDR1 is GTSNPN and CDR2 is SVGIG (reference sequence).

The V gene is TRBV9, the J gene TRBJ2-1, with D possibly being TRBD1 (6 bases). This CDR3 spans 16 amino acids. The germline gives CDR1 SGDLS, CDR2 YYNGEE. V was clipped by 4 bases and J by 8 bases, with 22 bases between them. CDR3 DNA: TGTGCCAGCAGCTTAACAGGGTACCAGGTCGGGGATGAGCAGTTCTTC. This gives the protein CASSLTGYQVGDEQFF.

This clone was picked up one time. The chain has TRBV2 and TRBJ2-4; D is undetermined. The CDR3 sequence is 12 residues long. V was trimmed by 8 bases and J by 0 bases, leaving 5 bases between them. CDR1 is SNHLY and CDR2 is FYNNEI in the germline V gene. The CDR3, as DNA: TGTGCCAGCGGAGAAGCCAAAAACATTCAGTACTTC. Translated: CASGEAKNIQYF.

In nucleotides, the CDR3 is TGTGCCAGCAGCTACCGGGGACAGGGGTTAGTTCTTGTGGGACTAGCGGATTACAATGAGCAGTTCTTC. This translates into CASSYRGQGLVLVGLADYNEQFF. The rearrangement uses TRBV6-6 and TRBJ2-1; D might be TRBD2 (11 bases). The CDR3 length is 23 residues. Trimming shortened V by 6 bases and J by 4 bases, and 40 bases separated the two germline ends. The germline V gene encodes CDR1 MNHNY and CDR2 SVGAGI (reference sequence).

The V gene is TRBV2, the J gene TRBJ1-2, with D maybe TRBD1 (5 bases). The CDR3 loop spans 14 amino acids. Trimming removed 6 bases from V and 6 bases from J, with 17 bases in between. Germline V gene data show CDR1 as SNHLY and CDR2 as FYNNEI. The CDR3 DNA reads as TGTGCCAGCAGACGACCGGGGGAGGGGAATGGCTACACCTTC. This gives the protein CASRRPGEGNGYTF.